The sequence of this TCR beta chain was determined in a study of CD8 T cells in ankylosing spondylitis. Notes on the study in general: Blood from ankylosing spondylitis patients appeared to carry a characteristic roughly 8-variant TCR beta motif.

As for this clonotype: Its specificity is not known.

Germline CDR1 SGHRS, CDR2 YFSETQ. This CDR3 spans 16 amino acids. The V and J ends lost 1 base and 7 bases, in that order; junction bases with no gene match: 11. TCRdb reprocessed the 5' RACE reads via MiXCR and lists one record per CDR3 protein. The sample shows roughly 670,000 distinct CDR3 sequences, roughly 20% of them seen only once. Input material: blood, either unsorted or a sorted T cell fraction (not recorded which). The chain has TRBV5-1 and TRBJ2-1; 7 nucleotides align to TRBD1. The receptor's source is a male donor with ankylosing spondylitis. In nucleotides, the CDR3 is TGCGCCAGCAGCTTGCCGGGAAGGGGGCGAAAAAATGAGCAGTTCTTC. Amino acid sequence: CASSLPGRGRKNEQFF. Filled out from reference TRBV5-1 and TRBJ2-1, the complete variable domain reads KAGVTQTPRYLIKTRGQQVTLSCSPISGHRSVSWYQQTPGQGLQFLFEYFSETQRNKGNFPGRFSGRQFSNSRSEMNVSTLELGDSALYLCASSLPGRGRKNEQFFGPGTRLTVL.